One and the same sample provided the 23 T cell receptor beta chains below, sequenced in a study of molecular identifiers for immune sequencing clone quantification. TCRdb passed the PCR reads through MiXCR, listing each CDR3 protein once. The table lists tens of thousands of distinct CDR3 sequences, 18% of them singletons, with about 1.5% in the top ten. Sequenced: naive CD8+ T cells from blood, with Jurkat cell RNA spiked in. This sample's subset: FACS-sorted CD8+CD4-CCR7+CD45RA+ naive T cells. The receptors originated from a human donor in good health. Some libraries in this study had Jurkat cell RNA spiked in.

A note on this clonotype: The CDR3 end shows no conserved phenylalanine or tryptophan, and so a read error is likely. The chain carries TRBV29-1 and TRBJ2-7; no clear D. V lost 6 bases to trimming and J lost 0 bases, with 12 bases between them. CDR1 is SQVTM and CDR2 is ANQGSEA in the germline V gene. The CDR3 length is 13 residues. CDR3 protein: CSVGRPRSYEQYL. For the CDR3, the DNA is TGCAGCGTCGGACGGCCGCGCTCCTACGAGCAGTACCTC.

Concerning this clonotype: An end of the junction does not agree with germline; a read error may underlie this. This chain links TRBV5-3 with TRBJ2-3; D is perhaps TRBD2 (6 bases). TRBV5-3 carries the ORF label, with uncertain function. The CDR3 runs to 15 residues. CDR3 in amino acids: CASSLCGASTDTQYF. Here the CDR3 DNA reads TGTGCCAGCAGCTTGTGCGGGGCTAGCACAGATACGCAGTATTTT.

Ten or more counts support this clonotype. This rearrangement joins TRBV11-2 to TRBJ2-3; tentatively, D is TRBD1 or TRBD2 (5 bases each). The CDR3 covers 17 residues. Germline CDR1 reads SGHAT; CDR2 reads FQNNGV. V gave up 5 bases and J gave up 2 bases, with 20 bases separating them. The CDR3 reads CASSADPRDLYTDTQYF. In nucleotides, the CDR3 is TGTGCCAGCAGCGCCGACCCCCGGGACCTATACACAGATACGCAGTATTTT.

A remark on this clonotype: A much larger clonotype is one base distant, so this may be a read error. In DNA form, the CDR3 reads TGTGCCAGCAGTTACTCAGCCGGGACAGTGATCTCTGGGGCCAACGTCCTGGCTTTC. Translating it yields CASSYSAGTVISGANVLAF. The chain uses TRBV6-5 and TRBJ2-6, with 7 positions matching TRBD1. CDR3 length equals 19 residues. The germline CDR1 and CDR2 sequences are MNHEY and SVGAGI.

This clonotype has a count of ten or more. The CDR3 bases are TGTGCCAGCAGCCTCGGGACAGCCTACGAGCAGTACTTC. Translation gives CASSLGTAYEQYF. This chain links TRBV27 with TRBJ2-7, with TRBD1 matching over 7 bases. The CDR3 totals 13 residues. CDR1 MNHEY and CDR2 SMNVEV come from the germline V gene (reference sequence). Trimming removed 6 bases from V and 2 bases from J; junction bases left unmatched: 4.

At least ten counts were recorded for this clonotype. This chain uses TRBV3-1 with TRBJ2-7; D not resolved. The CDR3 sequence is 15 residues long. Looked up from germline, CDR1 is LGHDT and CDR2 is YNNKEL (reference sequence). V lost 1 base, J lost 5 bases, and 15 bases lay in between. CDR3 sequence: CASSQGYGSLHEQYF. CDR3 DNA: TGTGCCAGCAGCCAAGGGTACGGGTCCTTACACGAGCAGTACTTC.

This clonotype was seen many times. V usage is TRBV4-1 and J usage is TRBJ1-2; no clear D. V was clipped by 1 base and J by 2 bases, with 11 bases between them. Germline-derived CDR1 and CDR2 are MGHRA and YSYEKL. This CDR3 contains 15 residues. The CDR3 DNA sequence: TGCGCCAGCAGCCAAGCGCACAGTATAAACTATGGCTACACCTTC. Translated, it gives CASSQAHSINYGYTF.

This clonotype appeared many times. The V call is TRBV30, the J call TRBJ2-4; D tentatively fits TRBD1 or TRBD2 (5 bases each). The CDR3 consists of 12 residues. Germline-derived CDR1 and CDR2 are GTSNPN and SVGIG (reference sequence). V lost 7 bases to trimming and J lost 7 bases, with 14 bases between them. The CDR3 DNA follows: TGTGCCTATCAGGGACCGACCAACATTCAGTACTTC. Encoded protein: CAYQGPTNIQYF.

This clonotype appeared many times. J is TRBJ1-1 and V is TRBV27; possibly TRBD1 for D (5 bases). Germline V gene lookup returns CDR1 MNHEY and CDR2 SMNVEV (reference sequence). V was pared by 5 bases and J by 3 bases, with 10 bases between. The CDR3 is made up of 13 amino acids. The CDR3 nucleotides read TGTGCCAGCAGTCTCCTAGGGGACACTGAAGCTTTCTTT. Translated, it gives CASSLLGDTEAFF.

The chain links TRBV12-3 or TRBV12-4 to TRBJ2-1, with 10 bases identical to TRBD1. The CDR3 is 15 amino acids. V lost 5 bases, J lost 4 bases, and 5 bases stayed unmatched. The CDR3 region has the DNA TGTGCCAGCAGTCTCCGGGACAGGGGATACAATGAGCAGTTCTTC. It codes for CASSLRDRGYNEQFF.

This clonotype occurred many times. This sequence joins TRBV20-1 and TRBJ2-7; maybe TRBD2 (5 bases). The germline gives CDR1 DFQATT, CDR2 SNEGSKA (reference sequence). The CDR3 is 16 residues long. The germline V and J ends were trimmed by 3 bases and 0 bases, with 18 bases remaining between them. The CDR3 nucleotides read TGCAGTGCTAGGCCAACTAGTCCCCTTAGCTCCTACGAGCAGTACTTC. The encoded protein is CSARPTSPLSSYEQYF.

The sample holds many counts of this clonotype. The chain uses TRBV5-5 and TRBJ2-7; D is uncertain. This CDR3 has 13 amino acids. Trimming left V 4 bases short and J 2 bases short, with 10 bases between. Per germline, CDR1 SGHKS and CDR2 YYEKEE (reference sequence). CDR3 region: CASSLGYPYEQYF. The CDR3 nucleotides are TGTGCCAGCAGCCTCGGGTACCCCTACGAGCAGTACTTC. The entire variable domain, with the rest obtained from reference TRBV5-5 and TRBJ2-7, is as follows: DAGVTQSPTHLIKTRGQQVTLRCSPISGHKSVSWYQQVLGQGPQFIFQYYEKEERGRGNFPDRFSARQFPNYSSELNVNALLLGDSALYLCASSLGYPYEQYFGPGTRLTVT.

With regard to this clonotype: This may stem from a read error, because a much larger clone lies one nucleotide away. The chain uses TRBV3-1 and TRBJ2-1; D could derive from TRBD1 or TRBD2 (6 bases each). Germline assignment: CDR1 LGHDT and CDR2 YNNKEL (reference sequence). The V gene lost 4 bases and the J gene lost 4 bases, with 17 bases spanning the gap. The CDR3 has 16 residues. The CDR3 region is CASSRGGSGLYNEQFF. CDR3 DNA sequence: TGTGCCAGCAGCCGAGGGGGTAGCGGCCTTTACAATGAGCAGTTCTTC.

Comments on this clonotype: This may arise from a read error, as a much more abundant clone is one base away. In nucleotides, the CDR3 is TGTGCCAGCAGTGAAGCCGGGACAGCCTCCTACGAGCAGTACTTC. Protein: CASSEAGTASYEQYF. The chain employs TRBV6-1 and TRBJ2-7; 7 positions match TRBD1. This CDR3 is 15 amino acids long. Germline V gene lookup returns CDR1 MNHNS and CDR2 SASEGT. Trimming removed 0 bases from V and 0 bases from J; junction bases left unmatched: 2.

This clonotype has ten or more counts. This chain joins TRBV28 and TRBJ2-3; tentatively, D is TRBD1 (5 bases). The CDR3 covers 13 residues. Looked up from germline, CDR1 is MDHEN and CDR2 is SYDVKM. V was cut by 7 bases and J by 7 bases, with 15 bases left in between. CDR3 coding DNA: TGTGCCAGCAATGGGGCAGGTGCTAATACGCAGTATTTT. It is translated as CASNGAGANTQYF.

This clonotype came up many times. The rearrangement links TRBV14 to TRBJ2-3; D not resolved. In germline, CDR1 is SGHDN, CDR2 FVKESK. The CDR3 extends over 13 amino acids. Trimming removed 2 bases from V and 2 bases from J, with 5 bases in between. The CDR3 DNA follows: TGTGCCAGCAGCCAAATAGCCACAGATACGCAGTATTTT. Residues: CASSQIATDTQYF. Looking up the rest from reference TRBV14 and TRBJ2-3 gives the full variable domain: EAGVTQFPSHSVIEKGQTVTLRCDPISGHDNLYWYRRVMGKEIKFLLHFVKESKQDESGMPNNRFLAERTGGTYSTLKVQPAELEDSGVYFCASSQIATDTQYFGPGTRLTVL.

This clonotype was recorded many times. The gene calls are TRBV3-1 and TRBJ2-2, with no clear D. Per germline, CDR1 LGHDT and CDR2 YNNKEL (reference sequence). The ends were cut back, 4 bases at V and 5 bases at J, with 8 bases in the middle. The CDR3 sequence is 13 residues long. The CDR3 spells CASSLDETGELFF. The CDR3 coding sequence is TGTGCCAGCAGCCTTGATGAGACCGGGGAGCTGTTTTTT.

Worth noting for this clonotype: A read error may explain this, as a much larger clone is one base away. This chain joins TRBV12-3 or TRBV12-4 and TRBJ2-6; D is undetermined. CDR3 length: 15 residues. CDR3 nucleotide sequence: TGTGCCGGCAGTTTAGCCGTCTCTGGGGCCAACGTCCTGACTTTC. Amino acid sequence: CAGSLAVSGANVLTF.

This sequence joins TRBV12-3 or TRBV12-4 and TRBJ2-7, with TRBD2 matching 9 bases. Trimming removed 6 bases from V and 5 bases from J; junction bases left unmatched: 8. The CDR3 runs to 14 residues. CDR3 loop: CASRTSGGRHEQYF. As DNA, the CDR3 is TGTGCCAGCAGGACAAGCGGGGGGCGGCACGAGCAGTACTTC.

This clonotype was found many times. V usage is TRBV27 and J usage is TRBJ2-7; TRBD1 aligns across 7 bases. The V and J ends lost 4 bases and 3 bases, in that order; junction bases with no gene match: 3. This CDR3 is built from 13 residues. The germline CDR1 and CDR2 sequences are MNHEY and SMNVEV (reference sequence). The CDR3 is CASSYRGVYEQYF. In nucleotides, the CDR3 is TGTGCCAGCAGTTACAGGGGTGTCTACGAGCAGTACTTC.

Comment on this clonotype: This may come from a read error, since a much larger clone is one base off. The chain is built from TRBV19 and TRBJ1-1; D uncertain. Trimming took 4 bases from V and 6 from J, leaving 18 bases between them. The CDR3 contains 15 residues. Germline CDR1 and CDR2: LNHDA and SQIVND (reference sequence). The CDR3 DNA reads as TGTGCCAGTAGTAGCCGAGTCTTCGGGGTGTCTGAAGCTTTCTTT. Its protein product is CASSSRVFGVSEAFF.

In regard to this clonotype: This may be a read error, as it is one base from a much larger clone. The V gene is TRBV29-1, the J gene TRBJ2-1, with D possibly matching TRBD2 (6 bases). Germline lookup yields CDR1 SQVTM and CDR2 ANQGSEA. This CDR3 is built from 15 residues. With 4 bases removed from V and 2 bases from J, the gap between germline ends came to 15 bases. The CDR3 DNA reads TGCAGCGTTGGCCTAGCGAGAATCCCCTACAATGAGCAGTTCTTC. It translates to CSVGLARIPYNEQFF.

This clonotype was seen at least ten times. The chain has TRBV28 and TRBJ2-7; TRBD2 matches at 11 bases. From germline, CDR1 is MDHEN and CDR2 SYDVKM. Trimming removed 6 bases from V and 6 bases from J; junction bases left unmatched: 7. CDR3 length: 14 amino acids. CDR3 loop: CASREQGLAVEQYF. The CDR3 nucleotides read TGTGCCAGCAGAGAACAGGGACTAGCGGTCGAGCAGTACTTC.